What follows are 2 T cell receptor beta chains derived from one specimen sequenced in a study of blood T cell repertoires in COVID-19. Libraries were prepared by immunoSEQ multiplex PCR; TCRdb keeps only in-frame clonotypes and omits some of them. The data contain just over 95,000 clones, about four fifths of them singletons. Sequencing was done on a sample of peripheral blood. These receptors originate from a man at least 80 years old with acute or convalescent COVID-19.

The V gene is TRBV4-1, the J gene TRBJ2-5; D is perhaps TRBD1 (5 bases). The length of the CDR3 is 13 residues. Per the germline V gene, CDR1 is MGHRA and CDR2 is YSYEKL. Deletions cut 5 bases from V and 2 bases from J, with 9 bases between. The CDR3 DNA sequence: TGCGCCAGCAGCTGGGCAGGGCAAGAGACCCAGTACTTC. Protein: CASSWAGQETQYF.

The chain couples TRBV7-8 to TRBJ2-3; TRBD2 is a possible D gene (5 bases). V lost 4 bases and J lost 2, with 13 bases in between. Germline-derived CDR1 and CDR2 are SGHVS and FQNEAQ. This CDR3 comprises 15 residues. This chain's CDR3 is CASSSLVGVTDTQYF. The CDR3 DNA sequence: TGTGCCAGCAGCTCACTAGTGGGTGTCACAGATACGCAGTATTTT.